This T cell receptor (beta chain) was documented in a study of early T cells in non-severe SARS-CoV-2 infection. TCRdb reprocessed the 5' RACE reads with MiXCR, giving one entry per CDR3 protein. The table records approximately 62,000 distinct CDR3 sequences, roughly an eighth of them present only once. CDR3 length: 16 amino acids. Trimming removed 4 bases at V and 6 bases at J, with 18 bases between. Per the germline V gene, CDR1 is KGHDR and CDR2 is SFDVKD. Sequenced material: whole blood. The TCR comes from an adult who was a healthcare worker with PCR-confirmed SARS-CoV-2 infection or an uninfected control (not recorded which). J is TRBJ2-1 and V is TRBV24-1, with no clear D. The CDR3 bases are TGTGCCACCAGTGACCCGACATCCCCAATTCCCAATGAGCAGTTCTTC. Its protein is CATSDPTSPIPNEQFF.